This T cell receptor (beta chain) was obtained from a study of patients and donors after allogeneic stem cell transplantation. Using its own MiXCR run on the RT-PCR reads, TCRdb lists one record per CDR3 protein. The sample holds 900,000 to 1,000,000 distinct CDR3 sequences, approximately 19% seen once. The specimen sequenced was blood, either unsorted or a sorted T cell fraction (not recorded which). The sequence came from a human donor who was either an allogeneic HSCT recipient or a stem cell or donor lymphocyte infusion donor (not recorded which). It is not recorded whose cells these are; they may come from a transplant donor.

The CDR3 sequence is CATSEKAGYTQYF. The CDR3, as DNA: TGTGCCACCAGTGAAAAAGCGGGATATACGCAGTATTTT. The chain combines TRBV24-1 with TRBJ2-3; 7 bases agree with TRBD2. This CDR3 contains 13 residues. Germline V gives CDR1 KGHDR, CDR2 SFDVKD. V shed 4 bases and J 7 bases; nucleotides not matched to a gene: 4.